This T cell receptor (beta chain) stems from a study of OX40 agonist ivuxolimab in advanced cancers. Germline trimming cut 5 bases from V and 3 bases from J; bases unmatched to any gene: 8. CDR1 LGHNA and CDR2 YNFKEQ come from the germline V gene. CDR3 length equals 15 residues. Blood draws occurred at baseline, cycle 4 day 1, and cycle 7 day 1. Repertoires were generated with immunoSEQ multiplex PCR, while TCRdb's copy carries only in-frame clones and drops some. Among about 74,000 clones listed, 80% to 90% were seen once. The chain carries TRBV4-2 and TRBJ2-7; 9 bases are shared with TRBD1. The sample in question was CD4+ or CD8+ T cells sorted from blood, obtained in a trial of the OX40 agonist ivuxolimab. This sequence was found in an adult with an advanced solid tumor such as melanoma, head and neck, liver or kidney cancer. The CDR3 coding sequence is TGTGCCAGCAGCTTGGTAACGGGACAGGGCTACGAGCAGTACTTC. This translates into CASSLVTGQGYEQYF.